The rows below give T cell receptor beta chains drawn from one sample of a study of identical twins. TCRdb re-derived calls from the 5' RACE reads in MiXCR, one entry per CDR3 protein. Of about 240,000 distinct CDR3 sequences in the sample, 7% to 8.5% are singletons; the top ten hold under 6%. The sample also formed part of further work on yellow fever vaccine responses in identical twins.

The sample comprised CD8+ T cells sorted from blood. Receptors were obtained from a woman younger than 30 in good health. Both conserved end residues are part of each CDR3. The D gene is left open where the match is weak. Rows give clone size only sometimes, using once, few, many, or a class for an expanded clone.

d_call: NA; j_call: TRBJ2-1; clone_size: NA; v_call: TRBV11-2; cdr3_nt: TGTGCCAGCAGCCCAATCGGAGCCAATGAGCAGTTCTTC; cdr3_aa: CASSPIGANEQFF
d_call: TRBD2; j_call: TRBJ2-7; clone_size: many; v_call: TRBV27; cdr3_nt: TGTGCCAGCAGTCTGCTTAGCGGGAGCTCCTACGAGCAGTACTTC; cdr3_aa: CASSLLSGSSYEQYF
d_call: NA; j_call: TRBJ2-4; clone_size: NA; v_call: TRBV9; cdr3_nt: TGTGCCAGCAGCGGAGGTCTAGCCAAAAACATTCAGTACTTC; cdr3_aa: CASSGGLAKNIQYF
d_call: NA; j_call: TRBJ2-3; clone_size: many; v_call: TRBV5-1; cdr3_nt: TGTGCCAGCAGCCTGGACAGCACAGATACGCAGTATTTT; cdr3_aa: CASSLDSTDTQYF
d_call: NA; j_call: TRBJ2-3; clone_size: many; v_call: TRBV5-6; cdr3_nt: TGTGCCAGCAGCCCGTACAGGGTCCAACGATACACAGATACGCAGTATTTT; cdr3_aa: CASSPYRVQRYTDTQYF
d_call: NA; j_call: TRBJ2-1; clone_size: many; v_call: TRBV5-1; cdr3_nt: TGCGCCAGCAGCCCAACAGGGGAGGGGCAGTTCTTC; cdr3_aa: CASSPTGEGQFF
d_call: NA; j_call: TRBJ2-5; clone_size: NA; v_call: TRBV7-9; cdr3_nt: TGTGCCAGCAGCTCCCCCCTGCCAGAGACCCAGTACTTC; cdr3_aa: CASSSPLPETQYF
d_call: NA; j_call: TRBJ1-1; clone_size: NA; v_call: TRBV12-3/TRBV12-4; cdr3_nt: TGTGCCAGCAGTTCGAGGGATAGGGGAGGCACTGAAGCTTTCTTT; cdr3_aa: CASSSRDRGGTEAFF
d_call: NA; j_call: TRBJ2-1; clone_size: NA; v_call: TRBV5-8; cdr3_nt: TGTGCCAGCAGCACCTACTCCTACAATGAGCAGTTCTTC; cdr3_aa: CASSTYSYNEQFF
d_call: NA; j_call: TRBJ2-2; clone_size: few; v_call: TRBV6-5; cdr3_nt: TGTGCCAGCAGTTACTTTGGCAGGGGTACCGGGGAGCTGTTTTTT; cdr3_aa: CASSYFGRGTGELFF
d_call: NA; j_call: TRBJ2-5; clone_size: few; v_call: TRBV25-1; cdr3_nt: TGTGCCAGCAGTGAACCCGGGGAGATCGTAGAGACCCAGTACTTC; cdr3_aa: CASSEPGEIVETQYF
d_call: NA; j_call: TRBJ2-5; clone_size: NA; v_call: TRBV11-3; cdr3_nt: TGTGCCAGCAGCTTTCAGGGAACGCAAGAGACCCAGTACTTC; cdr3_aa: CASSFQGTQETQYF
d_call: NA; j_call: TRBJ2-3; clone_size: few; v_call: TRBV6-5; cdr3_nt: TGTGCCAGCAGTTACGGAAGCGGAACTAGCACAGATACGCAGTATTTT; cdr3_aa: CASSYGSGTSTDTQYF
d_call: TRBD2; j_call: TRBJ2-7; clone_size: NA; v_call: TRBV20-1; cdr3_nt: TGCAGTGCTAGGGATAGCGGGGCCTACGAGCAGTACTTC; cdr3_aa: CSARDSGAYEQYF
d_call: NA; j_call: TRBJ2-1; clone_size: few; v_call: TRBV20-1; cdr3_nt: TGCAGTGCTAGGGGCTCCGAGGCCCACTCCTACAATGAGCAGTTCTTC; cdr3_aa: CSARGSEAHSYNEQFF
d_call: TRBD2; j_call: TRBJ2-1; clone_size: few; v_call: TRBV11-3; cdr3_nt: TGTGCCAGCACTCAAGCAGCGGGGATGTACAATGAGCAGTTCTTC; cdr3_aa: CASTQAAGMYNEQFF
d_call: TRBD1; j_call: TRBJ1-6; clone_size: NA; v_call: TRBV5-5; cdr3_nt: TGTGCCAGCAGCGAAGGACAGGTCTATAATTCACCCCTCCACTTT; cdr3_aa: CASSEGQVYNSPLHF
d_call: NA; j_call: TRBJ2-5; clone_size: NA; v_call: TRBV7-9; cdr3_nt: TGTGCCAGCAGCCTCATGTCCGCTTGGGAGACCCAGTACTTC; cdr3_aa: CASSLMSAWETQYF
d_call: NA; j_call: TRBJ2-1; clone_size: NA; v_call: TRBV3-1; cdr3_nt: TGTGCCAGCAGCCTAGGTTTGCCAGGGGGGCCCTACAATGAGCAGTTCTTC; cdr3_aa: CASSLGLPGGPYNEQFF
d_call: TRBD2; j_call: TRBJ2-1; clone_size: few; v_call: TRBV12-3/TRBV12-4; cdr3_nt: TGTGCCAGCAGTCCACTAGCGGTCTCCTACAATGAGCAGTTCTTC; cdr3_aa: CASSPLAVSYNEQFF
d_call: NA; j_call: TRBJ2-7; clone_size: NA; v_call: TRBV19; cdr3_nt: TGTGCCAGTAAATCTGGGGACGGAAACTCCTACGAGCAGTACTTC; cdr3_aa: CASKSGDGNSYEQYF
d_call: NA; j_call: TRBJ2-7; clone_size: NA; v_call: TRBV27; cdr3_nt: TGTGCCAGCAGTCACAGATTAAGCTCCTACGAGCAGTACTTC; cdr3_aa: CASSHRLSSYEQYF
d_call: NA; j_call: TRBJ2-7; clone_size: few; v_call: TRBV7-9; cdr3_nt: TGTGCCAGCAGCCCCATAGCGGACCCCTCCTACGAGCAGTACTTC; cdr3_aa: CASSPIADPSYEQYF
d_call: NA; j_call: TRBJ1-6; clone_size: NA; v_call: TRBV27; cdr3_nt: TGTGCCAGCAGTTTATCAATGGGGGTTAGAGCCCTCCACTTT; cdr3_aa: CASSLSMGVRALHF
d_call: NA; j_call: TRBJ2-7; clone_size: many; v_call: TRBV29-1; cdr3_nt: TGCAGCGTTGTAGGCCCTATCTCCTACGAGCAGTACTTC; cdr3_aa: CSVVGPISYEQYF
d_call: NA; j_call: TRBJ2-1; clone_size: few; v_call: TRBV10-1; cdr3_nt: TGCGCCAGCCCAAAGGGGTTCAATGAGCAGTTCTTC; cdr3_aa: CASPKGFNEQFF
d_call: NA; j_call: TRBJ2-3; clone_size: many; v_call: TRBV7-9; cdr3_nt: TGTGCCAGCAGCCCTGACCAAACAGATACGCAGTATTTT; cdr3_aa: CASSPDQTDTQYF
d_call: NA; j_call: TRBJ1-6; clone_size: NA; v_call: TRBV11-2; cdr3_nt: TGTGCCAGCAGCTCTAGGTACCACGGGACCCAATTTAGGGGTTCACCCCTCCACTTT; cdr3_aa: CASSSRYHGTQFRGSPLHF
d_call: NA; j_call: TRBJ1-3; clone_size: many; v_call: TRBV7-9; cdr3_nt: TGTGCCAGCAGCTTATCCGGAAACACCATATATTTT; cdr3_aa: CASSLSGNTIYF
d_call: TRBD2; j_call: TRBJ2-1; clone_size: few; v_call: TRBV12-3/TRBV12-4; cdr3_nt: TGTGCCAGCAGTGACACTAGCGGGAGCCCCAGGAGCTCCTACAATGAGCAGTTCTTC; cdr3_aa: CASSDTSGSPRSSYNEQFF
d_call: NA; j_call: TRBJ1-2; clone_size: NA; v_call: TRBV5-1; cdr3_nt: TGCGCCAGCAGCTTGGACAGGGCGGACGGCTACACCTTC; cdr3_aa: CASSLDRADGYTF
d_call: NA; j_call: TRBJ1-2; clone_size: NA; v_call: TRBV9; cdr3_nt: TGTGCCAGCGGGGTGACGGTGAACTATGGCTACACCTTC; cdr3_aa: CASGVTVNYGYTF
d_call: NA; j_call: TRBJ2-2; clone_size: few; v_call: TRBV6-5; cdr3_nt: TGTGCCAGCAGTTCGGGACTCAACACCGGGGAGCTGTTTTTT; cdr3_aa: CASSSGLNTGELFF
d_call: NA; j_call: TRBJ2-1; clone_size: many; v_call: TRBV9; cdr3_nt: TGTGCCAGCAGCGTATCGCGGGGCTCCTACAATGAGCAGTTCTTC; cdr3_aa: CASSVSRGSYNEQFF
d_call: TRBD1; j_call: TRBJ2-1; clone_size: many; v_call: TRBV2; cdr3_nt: TGTGCCAGCAAGGGGACAGGGGACAATGAGCAGTTCTTC; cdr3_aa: CASKGTGDNEQFF
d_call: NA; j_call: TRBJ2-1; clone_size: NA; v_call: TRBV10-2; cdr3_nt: TGCGCCAGCAGTGAGTCGGTTAAGGAGCAGTTCTTC; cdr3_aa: CASSESVKEQFF
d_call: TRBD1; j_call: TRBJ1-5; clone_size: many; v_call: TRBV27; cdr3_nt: TGTGCCAGCAGTTCCGGGACAGTCAATCAGCCCCAGCATTTT; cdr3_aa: CASSSGTVNQPQHF
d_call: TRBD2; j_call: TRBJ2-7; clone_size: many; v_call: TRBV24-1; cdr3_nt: TGTGCCACCCTAGCGGGAGGGAAGCCCTACGAGCAGTACTTC; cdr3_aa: CATLAGGKPYEQYF
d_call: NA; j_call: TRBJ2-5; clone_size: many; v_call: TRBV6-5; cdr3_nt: TGTGCCAGCAGTTTGTTAGCGGCATCTCAAGAGACCCAGTACTTC; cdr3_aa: CASSLLAASQETQYF
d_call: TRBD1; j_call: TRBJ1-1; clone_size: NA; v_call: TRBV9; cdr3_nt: TGTGCCAGCAGCTACAGAGACAGGGCCACTGAAGCTTTCTTT; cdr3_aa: CASSYRDRATEAFF
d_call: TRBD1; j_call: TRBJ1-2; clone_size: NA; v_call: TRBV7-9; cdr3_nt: TGTGCCAGCAGCCACTTGACAGGGGGATCCGGCTACACCTTC; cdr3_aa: CASSHLTGGSGYTF
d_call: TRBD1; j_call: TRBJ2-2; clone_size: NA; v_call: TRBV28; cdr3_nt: TGTGCCAGCAGCAAACAGGGGGCAGACACCGGGGAGCTGTTTTTT; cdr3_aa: CASSKQGADTGELFF
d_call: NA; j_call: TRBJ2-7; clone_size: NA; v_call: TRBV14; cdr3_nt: TGTGCCAGCAGCGATTATTCTTTAGACGAGCAGTACTTC; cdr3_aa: CASSDYSLDEQYF
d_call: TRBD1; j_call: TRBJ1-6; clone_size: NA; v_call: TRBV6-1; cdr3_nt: TGTGCCAGCAGTCTTACGACAGGGCTGGATTCACCCCTCCACTTT; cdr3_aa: CASSLTTGLDSPLHF
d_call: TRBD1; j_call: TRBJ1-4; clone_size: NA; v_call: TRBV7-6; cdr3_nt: TGTGCCAGCAGCCCGACAGGGTCCCGGGGAGAGCTGTTTTTT; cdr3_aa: CASSPTGSRGELFF
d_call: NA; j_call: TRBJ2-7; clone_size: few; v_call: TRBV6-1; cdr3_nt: TGTGCCAGCAGTGAAGCCCAAGGGTCCTACGAGCAGTACTTC; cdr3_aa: CASSEAQGSYEQYF
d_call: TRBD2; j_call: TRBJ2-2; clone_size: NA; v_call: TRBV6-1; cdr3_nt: TGTGCCAGCAGTGTTACTCTAGCGGGAAAGACCGGGGAGCTGTTTTTT; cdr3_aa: CASSVTLAGKTGELFF
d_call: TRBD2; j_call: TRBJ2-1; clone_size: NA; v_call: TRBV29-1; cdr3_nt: TGCAGCGTTGATACTAGCGGGGGGGCCAGCAATGAGCAGTTCTTC; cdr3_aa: CSVDTSGGASNEQFF
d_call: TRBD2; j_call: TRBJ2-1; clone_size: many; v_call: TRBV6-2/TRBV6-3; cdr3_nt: TGTGCCAGCAGTTTGGCGGGAGGGCCAGGCAATGAGCAGTTCTTC; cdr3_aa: CASSLAGGPGNEQFF
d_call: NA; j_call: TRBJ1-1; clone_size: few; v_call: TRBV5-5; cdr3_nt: TGTGCCAGCAGAATGGAATTCCTGGGGGCTGAAGCTTTCTTT; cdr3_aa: CASRMEFLGAEAFF
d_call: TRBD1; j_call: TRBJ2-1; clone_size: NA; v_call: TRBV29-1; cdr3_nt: TGCAGCGTTACTGGGACAGAAGCCTGGGATGAGCAGTTCTTC; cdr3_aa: CSVTGTEAWDEQFF
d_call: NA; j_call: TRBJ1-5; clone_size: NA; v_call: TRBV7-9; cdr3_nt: TGTGCCAGCAGCTTAGGCCATAGCAATCAGCCCCAGCATTTT; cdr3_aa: CASSLGHSNQPQHF
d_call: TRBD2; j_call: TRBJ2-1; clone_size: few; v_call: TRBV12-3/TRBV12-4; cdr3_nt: TGTGCCAGCAGCCAACTAAGCGGGAGTATCTATGGTGAGCAGTTCTTC; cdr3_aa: CASSQLSGSIYGEQFF
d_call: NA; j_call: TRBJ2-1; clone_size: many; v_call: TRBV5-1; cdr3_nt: TGCGCCAGCAGCTTGATAATAGGTAACTACAATGAGCAGTTCTTC; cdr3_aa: CASSLIIGNYNEQFF
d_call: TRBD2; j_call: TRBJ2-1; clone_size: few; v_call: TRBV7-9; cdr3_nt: TGTGCCAGCAGCTACCGACTAGCGGGGGGGCAGTTCTTC; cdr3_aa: CASSYRLAGGQFF
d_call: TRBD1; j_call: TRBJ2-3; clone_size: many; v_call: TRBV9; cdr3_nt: TGTGCCTCATCGAAAGGGGGCGGTACGCAGTATTTT; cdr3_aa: CASSKGGGTQYF
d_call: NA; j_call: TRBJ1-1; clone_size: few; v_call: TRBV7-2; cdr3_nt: TGTGCCAGCAGCCCCCGGCGACAGCTGAACACTGAAGCTTTCTTT; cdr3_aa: CASSPRRQLNTEAFF
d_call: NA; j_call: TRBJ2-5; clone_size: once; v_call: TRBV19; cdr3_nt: TGTGCCAGTAGTTTCCGGACGGGTCTGAGGGAGGAGACCCAGTACTTC; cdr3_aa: CASSFRTGLREETQYF
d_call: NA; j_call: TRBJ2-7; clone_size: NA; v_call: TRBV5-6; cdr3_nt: TGTGCCAGCAGCTTGTATGACAACTACGAGCAGTACTTC; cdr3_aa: CASSLYDNYEQYF
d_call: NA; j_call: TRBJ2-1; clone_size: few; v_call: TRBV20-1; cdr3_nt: TGCAGTCCCGACCGGGGGTACAATGAGCAGTTCTTC; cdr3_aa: CSPDRGYNEQFF